The subject of this entry is one T cell receptor (beta chain). Its antigen remains unidentified. The CDR3 extends over 17 amino acids. Germline V CDR1 and CDR2: SGHTA, FQGNSA. V trimming: 5 bases; J trimming: 5 bases; junction bases outside the gene matches: 16. The sample comes from a study of T cells in localized non-small cell lung cancer. Study results and caveats: Of the top 100 tumor clones, median approximately 50 were in adjacent lung, about 26 among its top 100.

The protocol was immunoSEQ multiplex PCR, while the TCRdb copy is restricted to in-frame clones and leaves out a portion. Of approximately 10,000 clones listed, roughly 90% are singletons. The rearrangement links TRBV7-2 to TRBJ2-7; 9 nucleotides agree with TRBD1. The source of this sequence is a male donor at least 60 years old with stage III lung adenocarcinoma. The sample here was peripheral blood, taken before any cancer treatment. As DNA, the CDR3 is TGTGCCAGCAGCCCGCGTGGAGGGACAGGGCCCAGGAACGAGCAGTACTTC. Encoded protein: CASSPRGGTGPRNEQYF.